This T cell receptor (beta chain) originates from a study of T cell responses to AZD1222 COVID-19 vaccine (dated by TCRdb to 2020 to 2022). Regarding the complete study: AZD1222 recipients with second doses at about 4 weeks or about 12 weeks were pooled, because spike-specific TCR depth and breadth did not differ between schedules. Trial participants were enrolled by age into subgroups of 18-55, 56-69 and 70-plus years, and 148, 28 and 57 TCR-sequenced participants, respectively, were included in these subgroups. A total of approximately 240 trial participants underwent TCR sequencing, of whom about 210 had received two doses of AZD1222 and some 25 had received two doses of the MenACWY control vaccine.

The CDR3 regions of human TCRbeta chains were analyzed by immunosequencing. Per the authors' processing: TCRs in the repertoires were compared against a reference library of SARS-CoV-2-specific TCRs that had been generated with the MIRA antigen-specificity platform. Breadth was defined as the fraction of unique TCRs that were SARS-CoV-2-associated. Depth was defined as the fraction of total T cells that were SARS-CoV-2-associated. Using the MIRA data, each spike-specific TCR was assigned both to the spike region to which the TCR was reactive and to a CD4 or CD8 class. Log10-transformed breadth and depth values were compared by one-way ANOVA with Sidak's multiple comparisons tests. This is the immuneACCESS table as TCRdb keeps it, with only in-frame sequences that have V and J called. A part of the clones is gone; compared with another copy, unresolved V genes explain less than half, and the rest is unexplained. V, J and clone size are those of that table, while D and trimming were read from the DNA. The sample includes 82,000 or so clones, with around nine tenths observed a single time. Around 4.9% of the sample is in the top ten clones.

As concerns this clone: Its target antigen remains unknown. Base qualities were left out, and no much larger clone turns up one base away.

The research as a whole found: Reportedly, almost half of the unique spike-specific TCRs recognized epitopes lying outside the regions that are mutated in the B.1.351 and B.1.1.7 variants. Conclusions about previously exposed vaccinees were limited because only 6 or 7 AZD1222 recipients were SARS-CoV-2 seropositive at baseline. Most participants were white British and females outnumbered males, and the authors suggested that clonal diversity may have been underestimated. The 56-69-year group was small, and its depth increase did not reach significance, likely because of low power. Because no day 14 peak-response samples were available, repertoires were characterized only after the peak T cell response. Vaccine-associated CD4 TCRs spanned the whole spike protein, with dominant responses in regions 160-218 and 743-854. Spike-specific TCR breadth and depth rose significantly after two AZD1222 doses compared with day 0 and with MenACWY recipients.

The intended sense of this specimen's time point label: baseline before first vaccination. The vaccinee samples were drawn from two UK trials, COV001 and COV002, one of which was a single-blind randomized controlled phase 2/3 trial testing AZD1222 (ChAdOx1 nCoV-19) in healthy adults. Trial participant PBMC samples were collected at day 0 and day 28 after the second dose for TCRbeta chain sequencing. The CDR3 numbers 15 residues from cysteine through phenylalanine. Kept here is only the CDR3 DNA, which spans 45 bases and is read in frame from base 1. As encoded in the germline V gene (reference sequence), CDR1 is LNHDA while CDR2 is SQIVND. V is cut back by 1 base and J by 0 bases, with 3 bases in the junction unmatched.

The chain is encoded by TRBV19 joined to TRBJ2-7; 7 central nucleotides agree with TRBD1. The TCR comes from an adult in good health. Sample: peripheral blood, taken on day 0 of AZD1222 vaccination. The CDR3 protein: CASSIVGQASYEQYF. The DNA sequence reads TGTGCCAGTAGTATAGTTGGACAGGCCTCCTACGAGCAGTACTTC.